The rows below give T cell receptor beta chains drawn from one sample of a study of neurological immune-mediated disorders. Each CDR3 protein is one row after TCRdb ran MiXCR on the 5' RACE reads. Here the sample spans tens of thousands of distinct CDR3 sequences, over 3.5% being singletons. The sequenced sample consisted of PBMCs. These receptors came from a man aged 60 to 75 with multiple sclerosis. Both conserved end residues are part of each CDR3. The D gene is left open where the match is weak. Clone size, where shown, is once, few, many, or a class for clones that have expanded.

NA,TRBJ1-2,many,15,TRBV5-1,TGCGCCAGCACATTCTCGGGTGGGACGGGCGATGGCTACACCTTC,CASTFSGGTGDGYTF
NA,TRBJ1-2,many,14,TRBV20-1,TGCAGTGCGCGTTACCAGGAGTTGAACTATGGCTACACCTTC,CSARYQELNYGYTF
NA,TRBJ2-7,many,14,TRBV18,TGTGCCAGCTCAACAGTTCACGGAGACTACGAGCAGTACTTC,CASSTVHGDYEQYF
TRBD1,TRBJ1-2,many,14,TRBV20-1,TGCAGTGTCCCGGGACAGGGAAAGAAGTATGGCTACACCTTC,CSVPGQGKKYGYTF
TRBD1,TRBJ2-1,many,13,TRBV29-1,TGCAGCGTTCAGGACAGGCGGTACAATGAGCAGTTCTTC,CSVQDRRYNEQFF
NA,TRBJ2-3,few,13,TRBV20-1,TGCAGTGCTAGCGCAAATCAGGGGGATACGCAGTATTTT,CSASANQGDTQYF
NA,TRBJ2-1,many,14,TRBV12-3/TRBV12-4,TGTGCCAGCAGGGGGACACCCAACTACAATGAGCAGTTCTTC,CASRGTPNYNEQFF
NA,TRBJ2-5,NA,13,TRBV20-1,TGCAGTGCTAGAGGAACGGGAAGGGAGACCCAGTACTTC,CSARGTGRETQYF
NA,TRBJ1-6,NA,18,TRBV5-1,TGCGCCAGCAGCCCTACTCAGGGAGGGGGATCGGGTAATTCAACCCTCAACTTT,CASSPTQGGGSGNSTLNF
TRBD1,TRBJ2-1,few,15,TRBV7-9,TGTGCCAGCAGCCCCGGGGACAGGGTCTACAATGAGCAGTTCTTC,CASSPGDRVYNEQFF
NA,TRBJ2-7,many,14,TRBV20-1,TGCAGTGCTAGCTTCTCGGCCCTTTCCTACGAGCAGTACTTC,CSASFSALSYEQYF
NA,TRBJ1-5,many,15,TRBV2,TGTGCCAGCAGTGTAGGGGGAGCTGGCAATCAGCCCCAGCATTTT,CASSVGGAGNQPQHF
NA,TRBJ2-3,many,14,TRBV6-5,TGTGCCAGCACACAGGCTTGGGACACAGATACGCAGTATTTT,CASTQAWDTDTQYF
NA,TRBJ2-3,many,14,TRBV7-9,TGTGCCAGCAGCTTAGGACAGAGCACAGATACGCAGTATTTT,CASSLGQSTDTQYF
TRBD2,TRBJ2-3,many,16,TRBV20-1,TGCAGTGCTAGATTCTTGAGCGGGGGAAGCACAGATACGCAGTATTTT,CSARFLSGGSTDTQYF
TRBD1,TRBJ2-3,NA,13,TRBV11-3,TGTGCCAGCAGCCTGAGGGGGCCAGATACGCAGTATTTT,CASSLRGPDTQYF
NA,TRBJ2-3,many,12,TRBV12-3/TRBV12-4,TGTGCCAGCAGTCAAGGCACAGATACGCAGTATTTT,CASSQGTDTQYF
NA,TRBJ1-2,many,10,TRBV20-1,TGCAGTGCTAGAGATTTGGGCTACACCTTC,CSARDLGYTF
NA,TRBJ2-3,many,12,TRBV5-1,TGCGCCAGCAGCGGCGAACTAGACACGCAGTATTTT,CASSGELDTQYF
NA,TRBJ1-2,many,14,TRBV20-1,TGCAGTGCTAGAGGCCAGCCATCCCTCTATGGCTACACCTTC,CSARGQPSLYGYTF
NA,TRBJ1-1,many,14,TRBV12-3/TRBV12-4,TGTGCCAGCAATGACCGGGACACAAACACTGAAGCTTTCTTT,CASNDRDTNTEAFF
NA,TRBJ2-3,NA,15,TRBV20-1,TGCAGTGCTAGGGGAGGACAGATAATCACAGATACGCAGTATTTT,CSARGGQIITDTQYF